This T cell receptor beta chain was obtained from a study of T-cell memory formation after mild COVID-19. On the study more broadly: TCR clusters showed largely donor specificity.

TCR alpha and TCR beta cDNA libraries carrying sample barcodes and UMIs came from 5'RACE with constant-segment primers. Using its own MiXCR run on the 5' RACE reads, TCRdb lists one record per CDR3 protein. The sample holds some 160,000 distinct CDR3 sequences, approximately 13% seen once. This clonotype was seen a handful of times. What it binds is not known. The CDR3 is 15 amino acids. The J segment lost 1 base and the V segment lost 5 bases, leaving 5 bases of the junction unmatched. Germline assignment: CDR1 MDHEN and CDR2 SYDVKM. Study-wide points: Clones which contracted sat mainly in CM and EM if CD4+, and in EMRA if CD8+.

Source material: PBMCs or a T cell subset sorted from them (not recorded which). This TCR came from a man aged 18 to 30 who had mild COVID-19 (a few samples of this study predate the infection). Cell type and time point are not known. This chain links TRBV28 with TRBJ2-5, with 9 bases aligning to TRBD2. This CDR3 is CASSERGAAQETQYF. CDR3 sequence (DNA): TGTGCCAGCAGTGAGCGGGGGGCCGCCCAAGAGACCCAGTACTTC.